The 3 T cell receptor beta chains presented below share a single source sample, sequenced in a study of HIV-infected children after antiretroviral therapy interruption. Unique molecular identifiers were included in an RNA-based 3' RACE TCR library. TCRdb re-called the 3' RACE reads through MiXCR, storing one row per CDR3 protein. The table has around 47,000 distinct CDR3 sequences, more than 3.5% seen once; the top ten hold approximately 0.67%. The treatment denotes: PENTA 11 planned treatment interruption arm or continuous ART arm. This specimen was CD45RA+ CD4+ T cells from PBMCs, pooled from several time points, taken from a donor given antiretroviral therapy, either interrupted or continuous. As for subset: naive CD4+ CD45RA+ CD45RO- T cells. The receptors derive from a pool of human donors with HIV.

This clonotype was observed at least ten times. The chain employs TRBV19 and TRBJ1-6; 7 nucleotides match TRBD1. The V gene end was trimmed by 5 bases and the J gene end by 9 bases; junction bases not matched to a gene: 10. Germline loops: CDR1 LNHDA, CDR2 SQIVND (reference sequence). The CDR3 spans 15 residues. The CDR3 DNA sequence: TGTGCCAGTAGTCCGGGACAGAGAACCTTTTCACCCCTCCACTTT. Its translation is CASSPGQRTFSPLHF. Full variable domain (missing parts from reference TRBV19 and TRBJ1-6): DGGITQSPKYLFRKEGQNVTLSCEQNLNHDAMYWYRQDPGQGLRLIYYSQIVNDFQKGDIAEGYSVSREKKESFPLTVTSAQKNPTAFYLCASSPGQRTFSPLHFGNGTRLTVT.

In this sample, this clonotype turned up many times. The chain's CDR3 is CASSQRGPTGFRGAFF. The CDR3 nucleotides read TGTGCCAGCAGCCAACGGGGACCGACAGGGTTTAGAGGAGCTTTCTTT. The rearrangement uses TRBV28 and TRBJ1-1; 7 bases are a match to TRBD1. The CDR3 has 16 amino acids. Losses at the gene ends were 6 bases for V and 10 bases for J; bases not matched to a gene: 20. Germline V gene sequence: CDR1 MDHEN, CDR2 SYDVKM. The whole variable domain, remainder taken from reference TRBV28 and TRBJ1-1, is DVKVTQSSRYLVKRTGEKVFLECVQDMDHENMFWYRQDPGLGLRLIYFSYDVKMKEKGDIPEGYSVSREKKERFSLILESASTNQTSMYLCASSQRGPTGFRGAFFGQGTRLTVV.

This chain joins TRBV6-1 and TRBJ2-7, with D hard to call. V lost 1 base, J lost 6 bases, and 13 bases lay in between. The CDR3 totals 14 residues. Germline-derived CDR1 and CDR2 are MNHNS and SASEGT. The CDR3 nucleotides read TGTGCCAGCAGTGAAGGGCTCCGGACGGGCGAGCAGTACTTC. Encoded protein: CASSEGLRTGEQYF.